A selection of T cell receptor beta chains follows, all from one sample in a study of beta chain features in type 1 diabetes. The method was immunoSEQ multiplex PCR; TCRdb's version includes in-frame clones alone and lacks a portion of them. The sample lists 600,000 or so clones, around 12% occurring once. Input material: naive CD4+ T cells from blood. The receptors originated from a man younger than 45 with type 1 diabetes. Both conserved end residues are part of each CDR3. A D gene is named only where the DNA matches it firmly. Where a row states a size, it is once, few, many or the class of an expanded clone; other rows omit it.

d_call	clone_size	v_call	j_call	cdr3_nt	cdr3_aa
.	few	TRBV10-3	TRBJ2-7	TGTGCCAGCAGTGAGACGGGGGAGCAGTACTTC	CASSETGEQYF
.	few	TRBV5-6	TRBJ1-1	TGTGCCAGCAGATCACAGGGAGGGGACACTGAAGCTTTCTTT	CASRSQGGDTEAFF
TRBD1	.	TRBV5-4	TRBJ2-5	TGTGCCAGCAGAGCTGGGACAGAAGAGACCCAGTACTTC	CASRAGTEETQYF
.	few	TRBV7-9	TRBJ2-3	TGTGCCAGCAGCCTTCGGGGAGCTACCCCAGATACGCAGTATTTT	CASSLRGATPDTQYF
.	.	TRBV11-2	TRBJ2-7	TGTGCCAGCAGCCCAACACAGGGAACCTACGAGCAGTACTTC	CASSPTQGTYEQYF
.	.	TRBV5-1	TRBJ2-5	TGCGCCAGCAGCTTGGGTCAACAAGAGACCCAGTACTTC	CASSLGQQETQYF
.	few	TRBV7-9	TRBJ1-5	TGTGCCGGATCGGGTGAGGGCAATCAGCCCCAGCATTTT	CAGSGEGNQPQHF
TRBD2	few	TRBV30	TRBJ2-2	TGTGCCTGGAGTCCCCGGGGGGTCACCGGGGAGCTGTTTTTT	CAWSPRGVTGELFF
TRBD2	.	TRBV7-2	TRBJ2-3	TGTGCCAGCAGCCCCCGAGGCGGGGGGGCCGGGACAGATACGCAGTATTTT	CASSPRGGGAGTDTQYF
.	few	TRBV7-3	TRBJ1-2	TGTGCCAGCAGTTCTGACGGTCTGGATGGCTACACCTTC	CASSSDGLDGYTF
.	.	TRBV7-2	TRBJ1-6	TGTGCCAGCCGGCGCGACAGGAACCCTAATTCACCCCTCCACTTT	CASRRDRNPNSPLHF
TRBD1	.	TRBV28	TRBJ2-1	TGTGCCAGCAGTCAATCAGGGGGCGAGCAGTTCTTC	CASSQSGGEQFF
.	few	TRBV12-5	TRBJ2-2	TGTGCTAGTGGTTTGGTTACCGGGGAGCTGTTTTTT	CASGLVTGELFF
TRBD2	.	TRBV4-1	TRBJ2-1	TGCGCCAGCAGCCAACTAGCGGGGGCGTCTTTAGGTGAGCAGTTCTTC	CASSQLAGASLGEQFF
.	few	TRBV29-1	TRBJ2-7	TGCAGCGTATCAGGACAGTTTAGCTCCTACGAGCAGTACTTC	CSVSGQFSSYEQYF
.	.	TRBV7-2	TRBJ2-7	TGTGCCAGCAGCTTTGGACCCGGGACCCCTTACGAGCAGTACTTC	CASSFGPGTPYEQYF
TRBD2	few	TRBV5-4	TRBJ2-3	TGTGCCAGCAGCCCGGGACTAATAAGAACAGATACGCAGTATTTT	CASSPGLIRTDTQYF
TRBD1	few	TRBV7-6	TRBJ1-6	TGTGCCAGCAGCCGGGACAGCCTTAGCTCCTATAATTCACCCCTCCACTTT	CASSRDSLSSYNSPLHF
.	.	TRBV4-3	TRBJ2-1	TGCGCCAGCAGCCAAGAGCCCCCCCGGGGTCCGGCGGGGAACAATGAGCAGTTCTTC	CASSQEPPRGPAGNNEQFF
TRBD2	.	TRBV12-5	TRBJ2-1	TGTGCTAGTGGTTTCCGTAGCGGGGGGGCCTACAATGAGCAGTTCTTC	CASGFRSGGAYNEQFF
.	few	TRBV27	TRBJ2-5	TGTGCCAGCAGTTTAGGGGGGACACAAGAGACCCAGTACTTC	CASSLGGTQETQYF
.	few	TRBV6-1	TRBJ1-1	TGTGCCAGCAGTGAATTAGGGGAGGACACTGAAGCTTTCTTT	CASSELGEDTEAFF
.	few	TRBV6-1	TRBJ2-5	TGTGCCAGCAGTTCGCGGGTACCGGGGGCGGAGACCCAGTACTTC	CASSSRVPGAETQYF
TRBD2	few	TRBV29-1	TRBJ2-7	TGCAGCGTGGCGCCTAGCGGGGGGGCCTACGAGCAGTACTTC	CSVAPSGGAYEQYF
.	.	TRBV10-3	TRBJ2-1	TGTGCCATCAGACTCCAGGGAGTGGGAAATGAGCAGTTCTTC	CAIRLQGVGNEQFF
.	few	TRBV7-3	TRBJ2-2	TGTGCCAGCAGCAATACCGGGAACACCGGGGAGCTGTTTTTT	CASSNTGNTGELFF
TRBD1	few	TRBV5-1	TRBJ2-5	TGCGCCAGCAGCGTGGGACAGGGCCAAGAGACCCAGTACTTC	CASSVGQGQETQYF
.	few	TRBV18	TRBJ1-2	TGTGCCAGCTCACCTTTCGAGGGAGATGGCTACACCTTC	CASSPFEGDGYTF
.	.	TRBV5-6	TRBJ2-3	TGTGCCAGCAGCTTGGGTGGGGGAGTCGCAGATACGCAGTATTTT	CASSLGGGVADTQYF
.	.	TRBV7-8	TRBJ2-5	TGTGCCAGCAGCCCGGGACTTGTAGAGACCCAGTACTTC	CASSPGLVETQYF
.	few	TRBV28	TRBJ2-5	TGTGCCAGCAGTTTACGAACCCAGACCCAGTACTTC	CASSLRTQTQYF
TRBD1	.	TRBV12-5	TRBJ1-2	TGTGCTAGTGGCTTGGGACAGCTCTATGGCTACACCTTC	CASGLGQLYGYTF
TRBD1	.	TRBV5-4	TRBJ2-5	TGTGCCAGCAGCTTGGACAGGGGGCGCCACGAGACCCAGTACTTC	CASSLDRGRHETQYF
.	few	TRBV9	TRBJ2-3	TGTGCCAGCAGCGTATACAGGACTAGCACAGATACGCAGTATTTT	CASSVYRTSTDTQYF
.	.	TRBV27	TRBJ1-6	TGTGCCAGCAACTTCGGGGGGGGTGATAATTCACCCCTCCACTTT	CASNFGGGDNSPLHF
TRBD2	few	TRBV7-2	TRBJ2-7	TGTGCCAGCAGCTCACCGGGACTAGCGGGGTACGAGCAGTACTTC	CASSSPGLAGYEQYF
.	few	TRBV15	TRBJ1-6	TGTGCCACCAGCAGAGATTTCATCGGGATGCCGAGCTCCTATAATTCACCCCTCCACTTT	CATSRDFIGMPSSYNSPLHF
.	.	TRBV5-4	TRBJ2-1	.	CASSFGTGSLPVF
TRBD2	.	TRBV9	TRBJ2-5	TGTGCCAGCAGCGTATCCAGCGGGGCCCAAGAGACCCAGTACTTC	CASSVSSGAQETQYF
.	.	TRBV28	TRBJ2-7	TGTGCCAGCAGGGGGGCTAGCAGCCTCCTCCCGTTTTCCTACGAGCAGTACTTC	CASRGASSLLPFSYEQYF
.	.	TRBV9	TRBJ2-5	TGTGCCAGCAGCGTAGGACTACAAGAGACCCAGTACTTC	CASSVGLQETQYF
.	few	TRBV20-1	TRBJ2-5	TGCAGTGCTATGCAACAAGAGACCCAGTACTTC	CSAMQQETQYF
.	.	TRBV2	TRBJ2-7	TGTGCCAGCAGTGTTTCGCTCCCTCGGGGCGAGCAGTACTTC	CASSVSLPRGEQYF
.	.	TRBV6-5	TRBJ1-5	TGTGCCAGCAGTTACTTGTCTAGCAATCAGCCCCAGCATTTT	CASSYLSSNQPQHF
.	.	TRBV5-4	TRBJ2-5	TGTGCCAGCAGCTTGCACAGGCAAGAGACCCAGTACTTC	CASSLHRQETQYF